The clone carrying this T cell receptor (beta chain) was counted between two and nine times. The antigen is not known. The CDR3 runs to 15 residues. CDR1 and CDR2 (germline): KGHDR, SFDVKD. The V and J ends lost 4 bases and 6 bases respectively, with 15 bases between them. Together with a sample-barcoded 5' primer, a J-beta primer mix was included in a second PCR lasting roughly 6 to 12 cycles. TCRdb reprocessed the 5' RACE reads via MiXCR and lists one record per CDR3 protein. The sample holds over 700,000 distinct CDR3 sequences, about 53% seen once. This entry is derived from a study of blood T cells in healthy people across ages. Findings and caveats of the study: Using unsorted PBMCs precluded a conclusive naive versus antigen-experienced comparison.

The chain joins TRBV24-1 to TRBJ2-1; the D is unclear. Source material: blood. This receptor was obtained from a man older than 75 in good health. This chain's CDR3 is CATSDSRRPLNEQFF. The DNA of the CDR3 is TGTGCCACCAGTGACTCTCGTAGACCCCTCAATGAGCAGTTCTTC.